This TCR beta chain was captured in a study of PD-L1 blockade in urothelial cancer. About the research overall: Blood analysis occurred 3 weeks (second dose) and 6 weeks after treatment start.

The CDR3 contains 16 residues. The germline V gene encodes CDR1 MNHEY and CDR2 SVGAGI. V was clipped by 4 bases and J by 3 bases, with 18 bases between them. The protocol was immunoSEQ multiplex PCR, while the TCRdb copy is restricted to in-frame clones and leaves out a portion. The sample lists roughly 56,000 clones; about 80% were seen once. The specimen comprised PBMCs, sampled around atezolizumab (anti-PD-L1) treatment. The source of this sequence is a man aged 70 or older with urothelial cancer. The chain combines TRBV6-5 with TRBJ1-2; D is ambiguous. The CDR3 DNA sequence: TGTGCCAGCAGTTTGCAAGAGCCCCTCGGGGACTATGGCTACACCTTC. Amino acids: CASSLQEPLGDYGYTF.